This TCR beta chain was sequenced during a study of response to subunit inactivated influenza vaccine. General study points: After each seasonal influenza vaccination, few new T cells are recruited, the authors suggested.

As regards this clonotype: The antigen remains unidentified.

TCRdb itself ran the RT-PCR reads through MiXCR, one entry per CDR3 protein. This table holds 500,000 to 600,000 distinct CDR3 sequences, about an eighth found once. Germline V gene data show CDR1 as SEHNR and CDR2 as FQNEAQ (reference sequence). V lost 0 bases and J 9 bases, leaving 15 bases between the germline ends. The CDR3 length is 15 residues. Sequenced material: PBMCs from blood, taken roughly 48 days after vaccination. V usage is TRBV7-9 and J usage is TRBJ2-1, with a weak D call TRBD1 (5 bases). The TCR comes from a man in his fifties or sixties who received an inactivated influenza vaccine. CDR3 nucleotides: TGTGCCAGCAGCTTAGCGGGGCAACGGTGGAGTGAGCAGTTCTTC. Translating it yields CASSLAGQRWSEQFF.